A selection of T cell receptor beta chains follows, all from one sample in a study of blood T cells in healthy people across ages. TCRdb reanalysed the 5' RACE reads using MiXCR and keeps one entry per CDR3 protein. The table shows about 720,000 distinct CDR3 sequences, with around 25% occurring only once. These same data were also listed under a study on T cells of mothers and their children.

Sequenced input: blood. All receptors derive from a boy between 5 and 17 years old in good health. The CDR3 runs from the conserved cysteine through the conserved F or W. Each record gives: D gene, V gene, J gene, clone size, CDR3 DNA, CDR3 protein. A D gene is named only where the DNA matches it firmly. Clone size is given for some rows only: seen once, a few or many times, or a class if the clone is expanded.

>TRBD2|TRBV11-2|TRBJ2-3|few
TGTGCCAGCAGCTCGGGGCTAGCGGGGGCCCATACGCAGTATTTT
CASSSGLAGAHTQYF
>.|TRBV7-2|TRBJ1-2|few
TGTGCCGGCAGCTTAGTGGGGGAAGGTGGCTACACCTTC
CAGSLVGEGGYTF
>.|TRBV5-1|TRBJ2-5|.
TGCGCCAGCAGCTTGGGGGGGGTCGACGAGACCCAGTACTTC
CASSLGGVDETQYF
>.|TRBV5-5|TRBJ2-5|few
TGTGCCAGCAGATCAGCGGGCAGCGAGACCCAGTACTTC
CASRSAGSETQYF
>.|TRBV12-3/TRBV12-4|TRBJ2-1|.
TGTGCCAGCAGCCCTTCTGGGAGAGAAAGCAATGAGCAGTTCTTC
CASSPSGRESNEQFF
>TRBD1|TRBV6-5|TRBJ2-7|.
TGTGCCAGCAGTTCGACAGGGGTGGACGAGCAGTACTTC
CASSSTGVDEQYF
>.|TRBV7-9|TRBJ2-6|.
TGTGCCAGCAAACCGCTGGCTTTTCTAGATGGGGCCAACGTCCTGACTTTC
CASKPLAFLDGANVLTF
>.|TRBV15|TRBJ2-5|few
TGTGCCACCAGCAGAGATCATGGCGGGGAAGAGACCCAGTACTTC
CATSRDHGGEETQYF
>TRBD2|TRBV4-3|TRBJ2-1|few
TGCGCCAGCAGCCAAGACCTAGCGGGAGGACGTAATGAGCAGTTCTTC
CASSQDLAGGRNEQFF
>.|TRBV5-1|TRBJ2-5|few
TGCGCCAGCAGTGAAGAAGGAGGGTACCAAGAGACCCAGTACTTC
CASSEEGGYQETQYF
>.|TRBV4-1|TRBJ1-4|few
TGCGCCAGCAGCCAAGTGGGGGGTATGACAGCCAATGAAAAACTGTTTTTT
CASSQVGGMTANEKLFF
>.|TRBV20-1|TRBJ2-1|.
TGCAGTGCTAGATACGGGAACAATGAGCAGTTCTTC
CSARYGNNEQFF
>.|TRBV7-2|TRBJ1-6|.
TGTGCCAGCAGCCGACAGGCTGATAATTCACCCCTCCACTTT
CASSRQADNSPLHF
>TRBD2|TRBV7-2|TRBJ2-5|.
TGTGCCAGCGGCCCCCGACTAGCCCGGGAGCAGTACTTC
CASGPRLAREQYF
>TRBD1|TRBV7-2|TRBJ2-5|many
TGTGCCAGCAGTAAATTCCCAAGGGGGCAAAGGGGGGAGACCCAGTACTTC
CASSKFPRGQRGETQYF
>TRBD1|TRBV7-2|TRBJ2-4|.
TGTGCCAGCAGCGCCGACAGGGTAACCAAAAACATTCAGTACTTC
CASSADRVTKNIQYF
>.|TRBV7-2|TRBJ2-2|few
TGTGCCAGCAGCCCCCGGGGTGTGCTCACCGGGGAGCTGTTTTTT
CASSPRGVLTGELFF
>TRBD1|TRBV27|TRBJ2-7|few
TGTGCCATCGGGACAGGGGGCGAGTACGAGCAGTACTTC
CAIGTGGEYEQYF
>.|TRBV7-6|TRBJ2-7|.
TGTGCCAGCAGCCTAAGCCCCGATAAATGGGACGAGCAGTACTTC
CASSLSPDKWDEQYF
>.|TRBV29-1|TRBJ2-7|.
TGCAGCGCCGTGACGGGGGTCGGCGAGCAGTACTTC
CSAVTGVGEQYF
>.|TRBV12-3/TRBV12-4|TRBJ1-5|few
TGTGCCAGCAGCCCCGAGGGACTTCGTAATCAGCCCCAGCATTTT
CASSPEGLRNQPQHF
>.|TRBV15|TRBJ2-5|few
TGTGCCACCTCAGGACAGATTCAAGAGACCCAGTACTTC
CATSGQIQETQYF
>.|TRBV20-1|TRBJ1-5|.
TGCAGTGCAGGAGGCCGCACCGGCGGGAATCAGCCCCAGCATTTT
CSAGGRTGGNQPQHF
>TRBD1|TRBV13|TRBJ2-5|.
TGTGCCAGCAGCTTAAGCCCGGGACAGGGCGGGGAGACCCAGTACTTC
CASSLSPGQGGETQYF
>TRBD2|TRBV28|TRBJ2-7|.
TGTGCCAGCAGCCCACACGAAGCGGGAGATTACGGTGAGCAGTACTTC
CASSPHEAGDYGEQYF
>.|TRBV4-1|TRBJ2-1|many
TGCGCCAGCAGCCAAGCGCGGTACTATGAGCAGTTCTTC
CASSQARYYEQFF
>TRBD2|TRBV12-3/TRBV12-4|TRBJ2-7|.
TGTGCCAGCAGTTTAGGTTTACTAGCGGATTACGAGCAGTACTTC
CASSLGLLADYEQYF
>TRBD1|TRBV7-9|TRBJ1-2|few
TGTGCCAGCAGCTTTAATCCCCCGGGACAGGCCTCTAACTATGGCTACACCTTC
CASSFNPPGQASNYGYTF
>.|TRBV7-9|TRBJ1-1|.
TGTGCCAGCAGCAGTCAGGGTTTTGGAGCTTTCTTT
CASSSQGFGAFF
>TRBD2|TRBV9|TRBJ2-1|few
TGTGCCAGCAGCGGGCGGGGGGGAGCCCGCTCTGAGCAGTTCTTC
CASSGRGGARSEQFF
>TRBD1|TRBV24-1|TRBJ1-1|.
TGTGCCACCAGTCGACAGGGCTCCGAGGCTTTCTTT
CATSRQGSEAFF
>.|TRBV28|TRBJ2-7|.
TGTGCCAGCGACACCGACATACCGGGTCACGAGCAGTACTTC
CASDTDIPGHEQYF
>.|TRBV25-1|TRBJ2-5|.
TGTGCCAGCAGTGAACTTTCACAAGAGACCCAGTACTTC
CASSELSQETQYF
>TRBD1|TRBV11-1|TRBJ2-7|.
TGTGCCAGCAGCGCCTACCAGGGGGCCACCTACGAGCAGTACTTC
CASSAYQGATYEQYF
>.|TRBV6-5|TRBJ2-1|.
TGTGCCAGCAGTTACTCGACGACGAGCTCCTACAATGAGCAGTTCTTC
CASSYSTTSSYNEQFF
>.|TRBV19|TRBJ1-1|few
TGTGCCAGTAGCGTTTGGGGGCCCACTGAAGCTTTCTTT
CASSVWGPTEAFF
>.|TRBV9|TRBJ2-2|.
TGTGCCAGCAGCATAGGTCAGGGGTCGCGGGAGCTGTTTTTT
CASSIGQGSRELFF
>.|TRBV13|TRBJ2-5|few
TGTGCCAGCAGCGATACTGGACTCCCCGCCCTCCAAGAGACCCAGTACTTC
CASSDTGLPALQETQYF
>.|TRBV6-4|TRBJ2-1|.
TGTGCCAGCAGTGAAGCGGAGGCCTCCTACAATGAGCAGTTCTTC
CASSEAEASYNEQFF
>.|TRBV3-1|TRBJ2-7|.
TGTGCCAGCAGCCCATCGGTGGCTTGGTACGAGCGGTACTTC
CASSPSVAWYERYF
>.|TRBV7-9|TRBJ2-4|.
TGTGCCAGCAGCTTAATATCCGGAGCCAAAAACACTCAGTACTTC
CASSLISGAKNTQYF
>.|TRBV5-1|TRBJ2-7|few
TGCGCCAGCAGGGTTGCGGAGGACGAGCAGTACTTC
CASRVAEDEQYF
>.|TRBV28|TRBJ2-7|.
TGTGCCAGCAGTTTAAGGCAGGGGTCCACCTACGAGCAGTACTTC
CASSLRQGSTYEQYF
>.|TRBV4-1|TRBJ1-2|.
TGCGCCAGCGGTGACTTCTATGGCTACACCTTC
CASGDFYGYTF
>TRBD2|TRBV3-1|TRBJ2-1|.
TGTGCCAGCAGCCAAGTCGGGAGGGCTTCCTACAATGAGCAGTTCTTC
CASSQVGRASYNEQFF
>.|TRBV11-2|TRBJ1-1|.
TGTGCCAGCAGCCAACGACTCACTGAAGCTTTCTTT
CASSQRLTEAFF